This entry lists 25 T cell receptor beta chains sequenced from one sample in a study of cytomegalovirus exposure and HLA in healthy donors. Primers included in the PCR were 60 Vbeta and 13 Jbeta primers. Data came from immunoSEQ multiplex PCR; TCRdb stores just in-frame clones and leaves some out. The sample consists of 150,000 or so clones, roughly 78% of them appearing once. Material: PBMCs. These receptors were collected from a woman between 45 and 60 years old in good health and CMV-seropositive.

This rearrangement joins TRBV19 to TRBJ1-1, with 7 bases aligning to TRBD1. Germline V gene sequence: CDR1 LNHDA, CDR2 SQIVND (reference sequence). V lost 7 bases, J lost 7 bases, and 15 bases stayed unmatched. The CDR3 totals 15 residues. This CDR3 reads CASTPQGPGASEAFF. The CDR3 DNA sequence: TGTGCCAGTACCCCACAGGGGCCAGGCGCCAGTGAAGCTTTCTTT.

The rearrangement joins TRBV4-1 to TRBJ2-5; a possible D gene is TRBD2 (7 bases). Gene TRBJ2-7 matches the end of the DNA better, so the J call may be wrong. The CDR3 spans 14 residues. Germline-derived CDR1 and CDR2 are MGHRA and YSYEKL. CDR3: CASSLGEGDYEQYF. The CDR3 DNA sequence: TGCGCCAGCAGCCTCGGGGAGGGGGACTACGAGCAGTACTTC.

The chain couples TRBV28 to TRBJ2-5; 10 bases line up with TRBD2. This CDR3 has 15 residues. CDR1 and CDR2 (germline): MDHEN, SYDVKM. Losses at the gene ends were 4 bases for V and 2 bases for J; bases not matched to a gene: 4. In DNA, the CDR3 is TGTGCCAGCAGTTACATAGCGGGGGGACAAGAGACCCAGTACTTC. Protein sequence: CASSYIAGGQETQYF.

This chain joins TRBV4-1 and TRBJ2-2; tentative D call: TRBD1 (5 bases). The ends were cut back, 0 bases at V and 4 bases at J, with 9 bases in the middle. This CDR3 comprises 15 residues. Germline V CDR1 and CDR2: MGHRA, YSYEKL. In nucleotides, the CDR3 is TGCGCCAGCAGCCAAGAACAGGTGGGCACCGGGGAGCTGTTTTTT. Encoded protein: CASSQEQVGTGELFF.

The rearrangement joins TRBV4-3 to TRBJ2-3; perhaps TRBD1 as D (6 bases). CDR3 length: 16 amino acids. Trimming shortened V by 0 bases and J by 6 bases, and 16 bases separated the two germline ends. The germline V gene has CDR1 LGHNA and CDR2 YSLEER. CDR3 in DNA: TGCGCCAGCAGCCAAGATGACTTCATGAGGGGGGATACGCAGTATTTT. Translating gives CASSQDDFMRGDTQYF.

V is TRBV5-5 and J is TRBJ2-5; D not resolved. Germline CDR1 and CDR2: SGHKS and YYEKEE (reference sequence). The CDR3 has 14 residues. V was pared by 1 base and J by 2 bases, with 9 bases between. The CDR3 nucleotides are TGTGCCAGCAGCTTGCTAGTCCCTCAAGAGACCCAGTACTTC. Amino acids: CASSLLVPQETQYF.

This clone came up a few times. CDR3 sequence reads: CASSPQGLAGTETQYF. The CDR3 region has the DNA TGTGCCAGTAGTCCCCAGGGACTAGCGGGAACGGAGACCCAGTACTTC. The chain couples TRBV19 to TRBJ2-5; the match to TRBD2 covers 13 bases. CDR3 length equals 16 residues. V lost 5 bases to trimming and J lost 5 bases; unmatched junction nucleotides: 8. Germline loops: CDR1 LNHDA, CDR2 SQIVND (reference sequence).

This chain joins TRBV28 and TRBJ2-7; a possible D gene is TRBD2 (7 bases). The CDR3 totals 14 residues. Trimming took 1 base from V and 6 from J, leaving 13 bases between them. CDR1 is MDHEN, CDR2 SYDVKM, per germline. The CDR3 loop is CASSLLRGAGEQYF. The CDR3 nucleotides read TGTGCCAGCAGTTTATTACGGGGGGCGGGCGAGCAGTACTTC.

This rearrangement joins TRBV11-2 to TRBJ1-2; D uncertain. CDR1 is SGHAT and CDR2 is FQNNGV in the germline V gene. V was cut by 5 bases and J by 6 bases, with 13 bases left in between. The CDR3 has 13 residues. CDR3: CASSEHTQHGYTF. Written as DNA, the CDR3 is TGTGCCAGCAGCGAGCACACACAGCATGGCTACACCTTC.

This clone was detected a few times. The CDR3 sequence: CASSQEGTAYGYTF. DNA for the CDR3: TGCGCCAGCAGCCAGGAGGGGACAGCCTATGGCTACACCTTC. The V call is TRBV4-3, the J call TRBJ1-2; 7 nucleotides match TRBD1. Trimming cost V 3 bases and J 4 bases; bases outside gene matches: 5. Germline assignment: CDR1 LGHNA and CDR2 YSLEER. The CDR3 extends over 14 amino acids.

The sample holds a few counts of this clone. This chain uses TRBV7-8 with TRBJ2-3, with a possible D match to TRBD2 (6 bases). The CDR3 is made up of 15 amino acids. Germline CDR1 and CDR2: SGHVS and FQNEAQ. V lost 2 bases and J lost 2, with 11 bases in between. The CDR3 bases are TGTGCCAGCAGCTTACCGCGGGGAGTCACAGATACGCAGTATTTT. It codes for CASSLPRGVTDTQYF.

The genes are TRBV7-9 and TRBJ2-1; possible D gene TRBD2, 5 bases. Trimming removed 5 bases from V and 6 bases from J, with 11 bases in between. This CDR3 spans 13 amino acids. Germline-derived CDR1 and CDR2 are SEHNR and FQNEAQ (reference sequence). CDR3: CASSRTEGNEQFF. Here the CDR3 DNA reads TGTGCCAGCAGCAGGACTGAGGGCAATGAGCAGTTCTTC.

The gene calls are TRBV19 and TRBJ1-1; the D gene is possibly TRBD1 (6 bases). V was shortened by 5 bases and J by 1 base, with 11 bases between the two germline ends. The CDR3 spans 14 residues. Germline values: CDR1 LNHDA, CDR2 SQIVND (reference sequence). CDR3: CASSLRGANTEAFF. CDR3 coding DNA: TGTGCCAGTAGTCTCCGGGGGGCGAACACTGAAGCTTTCTTT.

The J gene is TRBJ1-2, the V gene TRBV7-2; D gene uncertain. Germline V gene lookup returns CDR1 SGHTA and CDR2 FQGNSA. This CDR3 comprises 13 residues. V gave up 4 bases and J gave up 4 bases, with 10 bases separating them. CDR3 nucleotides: TGTGCCAGCAGCTCATACGAGGGCTATGGCTACACCTTC. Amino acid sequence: CASSSYEGYGYTF.

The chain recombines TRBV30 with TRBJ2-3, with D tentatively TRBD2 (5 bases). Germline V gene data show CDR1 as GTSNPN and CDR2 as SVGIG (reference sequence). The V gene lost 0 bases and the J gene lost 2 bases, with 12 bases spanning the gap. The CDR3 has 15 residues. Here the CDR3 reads CAWSVRAAATDTQYF. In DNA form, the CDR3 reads TGTGCCTGGAGTGTAAGGGCAGCGGCCACAGATACGCAGTATTTT.

The CDR3, as DNA: TGTGCCAGCAGCGAGACAGTTGGGGCCAACGTCCTGACTTTC. Protein sequence: CASSETVGANVLTF. The chain recombines TRBV7-6 with TRBJ2-6; TRBD1 is a possible D gene (5 bases). Per germline, CDR1 SGHVS and CDR2 FNYEAQ. The CDR3 has 14 amino acids. V was clipped by 5 bases and J by 3 bases, with 8 bases between them.

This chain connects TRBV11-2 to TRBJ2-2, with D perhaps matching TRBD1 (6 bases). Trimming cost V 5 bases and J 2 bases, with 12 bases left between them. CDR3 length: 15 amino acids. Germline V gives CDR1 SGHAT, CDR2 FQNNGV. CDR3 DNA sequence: TGTGCCAGCAGCGGGGGCCTAATTAACACCGGGGAGCTGTTTTTT. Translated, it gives CASSGGLINTGELFF.

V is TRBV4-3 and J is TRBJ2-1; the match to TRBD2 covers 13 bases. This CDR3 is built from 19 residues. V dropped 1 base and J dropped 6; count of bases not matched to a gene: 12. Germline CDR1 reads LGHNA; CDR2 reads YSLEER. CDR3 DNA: TGCGCCAGCAGCCAAGCATTGTCAACTAGCGGGAGGGCCGGCAATGAGCAGTTCTTC. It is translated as CASSQALSTSGRAGNEQFF.

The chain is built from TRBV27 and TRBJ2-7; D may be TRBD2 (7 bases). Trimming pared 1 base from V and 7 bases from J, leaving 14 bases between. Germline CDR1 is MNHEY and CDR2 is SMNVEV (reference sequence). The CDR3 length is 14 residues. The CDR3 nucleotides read TGTGCCAGCAGTTTATTTTGGGGGGGCAGGGAGCAGTACTTC. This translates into CASSLFWGGREQYF.

The CDR3 DNA sequence: TGTGCCAGCAGCAAGACAGGTTGGGAGACCCAGTACTTC. Residues: CASSKTGWETQYF. This chain links TRBV5-6 with TRBJ2-5; D perhaps matches TRBD1 (6 bases). Deletions cut 4 bases from V and 5 bases from J, with 12 bases between. The germline CDR1 and CDR2 sequences are SGHDT and YYEEEE. The CDR3 has 13 residues.

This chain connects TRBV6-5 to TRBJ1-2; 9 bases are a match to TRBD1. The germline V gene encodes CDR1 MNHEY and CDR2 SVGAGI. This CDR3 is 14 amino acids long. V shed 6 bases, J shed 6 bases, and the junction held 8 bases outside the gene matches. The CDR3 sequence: CASRPTGGVHGYTF. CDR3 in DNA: TGTGCCAGCAGACCCACAGGGGGCGTTCATGGCTACACCTTC.

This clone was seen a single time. The CDR3 nucleotides are TGTGCCAGCAGCCCGACGGTGGGAGGGACCCAGTACTTC. As protein: CASSPTVGGTQYF. The genes are TRBV7-2 and TRBJ2-5; tentatively, D is TRBD2 (6 bases). The CDR3 consists of 13 residues. Germline V gives CDR1 SGHTA, CDR2 FQGNSA. Trimming cost V 5 bases and J 7 bases, with 14 bases left between them.

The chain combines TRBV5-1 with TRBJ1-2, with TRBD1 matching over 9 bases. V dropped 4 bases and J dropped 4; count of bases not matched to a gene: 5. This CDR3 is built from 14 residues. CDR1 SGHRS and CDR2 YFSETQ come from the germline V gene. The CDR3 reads CASSPMTGGYGYTF. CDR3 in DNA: TGCGCCAGCAGCCCAATGACAGGGGGCTATGGCTACACCTTC.

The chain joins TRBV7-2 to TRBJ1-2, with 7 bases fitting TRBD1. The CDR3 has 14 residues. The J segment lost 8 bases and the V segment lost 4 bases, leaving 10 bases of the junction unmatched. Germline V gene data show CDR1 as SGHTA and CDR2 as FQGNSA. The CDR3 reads CASSSGRGEGGYTF. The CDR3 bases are TGTGCCAGCAGCTCTGGCAGGGGGGAAGGAGGCTACACCTTC.

The CDR3 bases are TGCGCCAGCAGCGTGGACCGGGCAACTAATGAAAAACTGTTTTTT. Its protein is CASSVDRATNEKLFF. This chain links TRBV5-1 with TRBJ1-4, with unresolved D. The germline V gene has CDR1 SGHRS and CDR2 YFSETQ. The CDR3 spans 15 residues. Trimming removed 4 bases from V and 0 bases from J, with 10 bases in between.